The next 22 T cell receptor beta chains were all read from a single sample in a study of T cells expressing NK-cell markers. Using the 5' RACE reads, TCRdb records one entry per CDR3 protein without DNA. The listing contains 300,000 to 450,000 distinct CDR3 sequences. Sequences were obtained from blood T cells: a sorted CD56 or NKG2C T cell subset, CD4+ or CD8+ T cells, or bulk PBMC T cells (not recorded which). The receptors were sampled from a man between 18 and 69 years old in good health.

This rearrangement joins TRBV7-8 to TRBJ1-1. This CDR3 comprises 14 residues. Germline CDR1 SGHVS, CDR2 FQNEAQ. The CDR3 spells CASRPRWGRTEAFF.

The chain has TRBV11-2 and TRBJ2-3. Germline CDR1 SGHAT, CDR2 FQNNGV. This CDR3 spans 13 amino acids. The CDR3 is CASSSISPDTQYF.

The CDR3 sequence is CASSFRRDSPLHF. The rearrangement links TRBV27 to TRBJ1-6. This CDR3 spans 13 amino acids. The germline V gene encodes CDR1 MNHEY and CDR2 SMNVEV (reference sequence).

The chain carries TRBV6-1 and TRBJ1-3; checking the TCRdb D call of TRBD1 is not possible without DNA. This CDR3 is built from 15 residues. Germline CDR1 and CDR2: MNHNS and SASEGT. CDR3 in amino acids: CASSRGRRLGNTIYF.

CDR3: CASSYRGQGRAGELFF. This sequence joins TRBV6-5 and TRBJ2-2; TCRdb selects TRBD1, and the lack of DNA leaves this call unchecked. Germline CDR1 MNHEY, CDR2 SVGAGI. The CDR3 totals 16 residues.

This chain connects TRBV3-1 to TRBJ2-1; checking the TCRdb D call of TRBD1 is not possible without DNA. This CDR3 has 13 amino acids. Germline values: CDR1 LGHDT, CDR2 YNNKEL (reference sequence). The CDR3 protein is CASSQGPGSVQFF.

The gene calls are TRBV20-1 and TRBJ2-1; TCRdb selects TRBD2, and the lack of DNA leaves this call unchecked. CDR1 and CDR2 from the germline V gene are DFQATT and SNEGSKA (reference sequence). CDR3 length: 16 residues. CDR3 sequence reads: CSARDLGGGAYNEQFF.

The V call is TRBV20-1, the J call TRBJ2-1; no DNA is available, so the TRBD1 call from TCRdb remains unchecked. This CDR3 is built from 14 residues. Germline-derived CDR1 and CDR2 are DFQATT and SNEGSKA (reference sequence). CDR3 sequence reads: CSANQGAVLDEQFF.

This chain joins TRBV2 and TRBJ2-7. Germline CDR1 is SNHLY and CDR2 is FYNNEI. There are 14 residues in the CDR3. CDR3 protein: CASRNEQSRDEQYF.

This chain links TRBV2 with TRBJ2-3; TCRdb calls TRBD1, which cannot be checked without DNA. The germline gives CDR1 SNHLY, CDR2 FYNNEI. This CDR3 has 15 residues. The CDR3 protein is CASNLQGGQADTQYF.

This chain links TRBV5-1 with TRBJ2-1. The CDR3 is made up of 16 amino acids. Germline CDR1 reads SGHRS; CDR2 reads YFSETQ. The CDR3 reads CASSRWGGEYRNEQFF.

The chain couples TRBV20-1 to TRBJ2-1; TCRdb's D gene call, TRBD1, goes unchecked for lack of DNA. CDR1 is DFQATT, CDR2 SNEGSKA, per germline (reference sequence). CDR3 length equals 15 residues. This CDR3 reads CSAPRGAGGTNEQFF.

The gene calls are TRBV7-2 and TRBJ1-1; the D call of TRBD1 rests on TCRdb alone, since no DNA is present to check it. The CDR3 has 13 amino acids. Germline loops: CDR1 SGHTA, CDR2 FQGNSA. The CDR3 loop is CASSFSGRYEAFF. Together with reference TRBV7-2 and TRBJ1-1, the CDR3 gives the full variable domain: GAGVSQSPSNKVTEKGKDVELRCDPISGHTALYWYRQSLGQGLEFLIYFQGNSAPDKSGLPSDRFSAERTGGSVSTLTIQRTQQEDSAVYLCASSFSGRYEAFFGQGTRLTVV.

The chain employs TRBV20-1 and TRBJ2-3; without DNA, the TCRdb call of TRBD1 cannot be checked. The CDR3 runs to 16 residues. Germline CDR1 and CDR2: DFQATT and SNEGSKA (reference sequence). CDR3 protein: CSAREWGTGSADTQYF.

The rearrangement uses TRBV4-1 and TRBJ2-7; TCRdb selects TRBD2, and the lack of DNA leaves this call unchecked. CDR1 MGHRA and CDR2 YSYEKL come from the germline V gene. CDR3 length: 14 residues. CDR3 in amino acids: CASSQLGQAYEQYF.

The CDR3 sequence is CASSPARYRDNTGELFF. The gene calls are TRBV6-5 and TRBJ2-2; TCRdb names TRBD1, which stays unverified in the absence of DNA. The germline gives CDR1 MNHEY, CDR2 SVGAGI. The CDR3 consists of 17 residues.

The chain links TRBV19 to TRBJ1-1. Per germline, CDR1 LNHDA and CDR2 SQIVND (reference sequence). The CDR3 is 14 amino acids. The CDR3 protein is CASTLEGLDTEAFF.

The chain combines TRBV3-1 with TRBJ1-3. Germline lookup yields CDR1 LGHDT and CDR2 YNNKEL (reference sequence). The CDR3 is 13 residues long. The CDR3 sequence is CASSRLSGNTIYF.

The chain employs TRBV18 and TRBJ1-2; TCRdb outputs TRBD1, but without DNA this stays unchecked. The germline V gene has CDR1 KGHSH and CDR2 LQKENI. The CDR3 spans 15 residues. The CDR3 loop is CASSPLMDRAGGYTF.

The rearrangement links TRBV9 to TRBJ2-5; TCRdb designates TRBD2, a call that cannot be tested without DNA. The germline V gene has CDR1 SGDLS and CDR2 YYNGEE. The CDR3 is 15 residues long. The chain's CDR3 is CASSVGLAISETQYF.

The chain links TRBV29-1 to TRBJ2-7. CDR1 is SQVTM and CDR2 is ANQGSEA in the germline V gene. The CDR3 length is 12 residues. CDR3 loop: CSVHTREYEQYF.

The V and J genes are TRBV30 and TRBJ1-6; with no DNA, the TCRdb D assignment of TRBD1 cannot be verified. CDR3 length: 14 residues. From germline, CDR1 is GTSNPN and CDR2 SVGIG (reference sequence). The CDR3 region is CAWSVGGWYSPLHF.